Following are 23 T cell receptor beta chains from one sample sequenced in a study of cytomegalovirus exposure and HLA in healthy donors. TCRdb keeps only in-frame clones here, not all; method: immunoSEQ multiplex PCR. Seen here are fewer than 120,000 clones, approximately 90% observed once, and the top ten hold over 1.5%. Material for sequencing was PBMCs. The receptors shown here come from a young woman in good health and CMV-seronegative.

V usage is TRBV6-6 and J usage is TRBJ1-6; D is undetermined. The V end was cut by 0 bases, the J end by 8 bases, with 8 bases between. The CDR3 has 14 residues. The germline V gene encodes CDR1 MNHNY and CDR2 SVGAGI (reference sequence). CDR3 bases: TGTGCCAGCAGTTACTCGAGGGTGGATTCACCCCTCCACTTT. Encoded protein: CASSYSRVDSPLHF.

The chain combines TRBV14 with TRBJ2-7; 7 bases fit TRBD1. The CDR3 extends over 15 amino acids. V trimming: 1 base; J trimming: 4 bases; junction bases outside the gene matches: 7. From germline, CDR1 is SGHDN and CDR2 FVKESK. Here the CDR3 reads CASSQVTGEFYEQYF. DNA of the CDR3: TGTGCCAGCAGCCAAGTAACAGGGGAGTTTTACGAGCAGTACTTC.

The J gene is TRBJ2-7, the V gene TRBV15; D is perhaps TRBD2 (6 bases). V was pared by 4 bases and J by 5 bases, with 18 bases between. The CDR3 totals 15 residues. Germline V lookup: CDR1 LNHNV, CDR2 YYDKDF (reference sequence). CDR3 region: CATSMGLGEDNEQYF. The CDR3 bases are TGTGCCACCAGCATGGGACTTGGAGAGGATAACGAGCAGTACTTC. Combining the CDR3 with reference TRBV15 and TRBJ2-7 gives the whole variable domain DAMVIQNPRYQVTQFGKPVTLSCSQTLNHNVMYWYQQKSSQAPKLLFHYYDKDFNNEADTPDNFQSRRPNTSFCFLDIRSPGLGDTAMYLCATSMGLGEDNEQYFGPGTRLTVT.

The chain uses TRBV5-1 and TRBJ2-6; D ambiguous. CDR3 length: 18 amino acids. V was clipped by 0 bases and J by 0 bases, with 13 bases between them. Germline V gene data show CDR1 as SGHRS and CDR2 as YFSETQ. The CDR3 loop reads CASSLAYIQSSGANVLTF. DNA for the CDR3: TGCGCCAGCAGCTTGGCCTATATACAGAGCTCTGGGGCCAACGTCCTGACTTTC.

V and J are TRBV27 and TRBJ2-1; tentatively, D is TRBD1 (5 bases). CDR1 is MNHEY, CDR2 SMNVEV, per germline (reference sequence). The CDR3 is made up of 15 amino acids. Trimming cost V 6 bases and J 5 bases, with 17 bases left between them. The chain's CDR3 is CASSRSPGANNEQFF. CDR3 in DNA: TGTGCCAGCAGCCGAAGCCCTGGGGCAAACAATGAGCAGTTCTTC.

This rearrangement joins TRBV19 to TRBJ1-2; TRBD1 is a possible D gene (5 bases). V was pared by 6 bases and J by 8 bases, with 19 bases between. Germline V CDR1 and CDR2: LNHDA, SQIVND (reference sequence). The CDR3 is made up of 14 amino acids. CDR3 coding DNA: TGTGCCAGTAGCTCTCAACAGGCCCTGGGGGGCTACACCTTC. Encoded protein: CASSSQQALGGYTF.

The chain recombines TRBV9 with TRBJ2-5, with 8 bases lining up with TRBD2. The CDR3 extends over 13 amino acids. V lost 3 bases and J lost 4; bases outside the gene matches: 2. Germline-derived CDR1 and CDR2 are SGDLS and YYNGEE. CDR3 DNA: TGTGCCAGCAGCGGGAGCGGGGGAGAGACCCAGTACTTC. It is translated as CASSGSGGETQYF. The whole variable domain, filled in from reference TRBV9 and TRBJ2-5, reads DSGVTQTPKHLITATGQRVTLRCSPRSGDLSVYWYQQSLDQGLQFLIQYYNGEERAKGNILERFSAQQFPDLHSELNLSSLELGDSALYFCASSGSGGETQYFGPGTRLLVL.

The chain recombines TRBV28 with TRBJ1-5; D is ambiguous. V dropped 2 bases and J dropped 0 bases, with 11 bases sitting between them. Per germline, CDR1 MDHEN and CDR2 SYDVKM. This CDR3 contains 16 residues. Here the CDR3 DNA reads TGTGCCAGCAGTTTAGCGTTCACCCCTAGCAATCAGCCCCAGCATTTT. This sequence encodes CASSLAFTPSNQPQHF.

The chain links TRBV9 to TRBJ2-7; 9 nucleotides line up with TRBD1. The germline V gene has CDR1 SGDLS and CDR2 YYNGEE. J was trimmed by 9 bases and V by 2 bases; bases with no gene match: 9. This CDR3 comprises 14 residues. CDR3 sequence (DNA): TGTGCCAGCAGCGTCACGACAGGGGGGACAGCGCAGTACTTC. Amino acids: CASSVTTGGTAQYF. The full variable domain, in which reference TRBV9 and TRBJ2-7 provide the parts outside the CDR3, is DSGVTQTPKHLITATGQRVTLRCSPRSGDLSVYWYQQSLDQGLQFLIQYYNGEERAKGNILERFSAQQFPDLHSELNLSSLELGDSALYFCASSVTTGGTAQYFGPGTRLTVT.

J is TRBJ1-5 and V is TRBV27, with a weak D call TRBD1 (6 bases). CDR3 length: 14 amino acids. Trimming pared 2 bases from V and 4 bases from J, leaving 9 bases between. Germline CDR1 MNHEY, CDR2 SMNVEV (reference sequence). The CDR3 loop reads CASSLAGENQPQHF. The CDR3 nucleotides are TGTGCCAGCAGTTTAGCAGGGGAAAATCAGCCCCAGCATTTT.

This chain connects TRBV13 to TRBJ2-7; no clear D. The V and J ends lost 5 bases and 6 bases respectively, with 14 bases between them. This CDR3 has 13 residues. In germline, CDR1 is PRHDT, CDR2 FYEKMQ (reference sequence). CDR3 DNA sequence: TGTGCCAGCAGCCCACTTTATGCTGCCGAGCAGTACTTC. Its translation is CASSPLYAAEQYF.

J is TRBJ1-2 and V is TRBV4-3; perhaps TRBD1 as D (6 bases). Trimming cost V 1 base and J 8 bases, with 11 bases left between them. The CDR3 runs 13 residues. Germline V CDR1 and CDR2: LGHNA, YSLEER. In nucleotides, the CDR3 is TGCGCCAGCAGCCAAGTTACAGGGTACGGCTACACCTTC. Encoded protein: CASSQVTGYGYTF.

This clone was seen once. The DNA for the CDR3 is TGTGCCAGCAGCGTAGTCCTCACACGGGGCACCGGGGAGCTGTTTTTT. Its protein is CASSVVLTRGTGELFF. This chain connects TRBV9 to TRBJ2-2; TRBD2 is a possible D gene (5 bases). The V gene lost 0 bases and the J gene lost 4 bases, with 13 bases spanning the gap. Per the germline V gene, CDR1 is SGDLS and CDR2 is YYNGEE. The CDR3 is 16 residues long.

The V and J genes are TRBV28 and TRBJ1-1; D is undetermined. The CDR3 totals 13 residues. The germline V gene encodes CDR1 MDHEN and CDR2 SYDVKM. V lost 2 bases and J 5 bases, leaving 9 bases between the germline ends. CDR3 loop: CASSLGGKTEAFF. The DNA of the CDR3 is TGTGCCAGCAGTTTAGGAGGGAAAACTGAAGCTTTCTTT.

The V and J genes are TRBV2 and TRBJ2-1; D gene unclear. Germline CDR1 reads SNHLY; CDR2 reads FYNNEI. V lost 3 bases and J 4 bases, leaving 7 bases between the germline ends. The CDR3 covers 13 residues. As DNA, the CDR3 is TGTGCCAGCAGTGATCAGCGTTACAATGAGCAGTTCTTC. Protein: CASSDQRYNEQFF.

The chain employs TRBV6-1 and TRBJ1-2; D is ambiguous. Germline V CDR1 and CDR2: MNHNS, SASEGT. This CDR3 comprises 13 residues. Between the trimmed V and J ends, which lost 8 bases and 2 bases, there was a span of 12 bases. The CDR3 DNA is TGTGCCAGCTTTCTACAGACAAACTATGGCTACACCTTC. Translated, it gives CASFLQTNYGYTF.

The rearrangement joins TRBV19 to TRBJ2-1; possibly TRBD1 for D (6 bases). This CDR3 comprises 14 residues. Per germline, CDR1 LNHDA and CDR2 SQIVND (reference sequence). V was clipped by 9 bases and J by 4 bases, with 16 bases between them. This chain's CDR3 is CASSEDRVYNEQFF. CDR3 nucleotides: TGTGCCAGCTCGGAGGACAGAGTTTACAATGAGCAGTTCTTC.

V usage is TRBV28 and J usage is TRBJ2-7; perhaps TRBD2 as D (6 bases). The germline gives CDR1 MDHEN, CDR2 SYDVKM. V dropped 4 bases and J dropped 1 base, with 14 bases sitting between them. This CDR3 is built from 15 residues. CDR3: CASSSTGGRSYEQYF. The CDR3 bases are TGTGCCAGCAGTTCAACCGGGGGTCGGTCCTACGAGCAGTACTTC.

This chain connects TRBV30 to TRBJ2-1, with TRBD2 identical over 11 bases. Germline lookup yields CDR1 GTSNPN and CDR2 SVGIG (reference sequence). The CDR3 runs to 15 residues. The trim removed 1 base at V and 6 bases at J, leaving 5 bases unmatched. CDR3 loop: CAWSAGLAVSNEQFF. Here the CDR3 DNA reads TGTGCCTGGAGTGCGGGACTAGCGGTTAGCAATGAGCAGTTCTTC. The whole variable domain, filled in from reference TRBV30 and TRBJ2-1, reads SQTIHQWPATLVQPVGSPLSLECTVEGTSNPNLYWYRQAAGRGLQLLFYSVGIGQISSEVPQNLSASRPQDRQFILSSKKLLLSDSGFYLCAWSAGLAVSNEQFFGPGTRLTVL.

The chain carries TRBV21-1 and TRBJ1-6; the D call in the table, TRBD1, was not verified against the DNA. TRBV21-1 is termed a pseudogene. This CDR3 contains 15 residues. The CDR3 is CASGCGQGYNSPLHF. DNA for the CDR3: TGTGCCAGCGGATGTGGACAGGGCTATAATTCACCCCTCCACTTT.

V gene TRBV10-1 combines with J gene TRBJ2-5; the match to TRBD1 covers 7 bases. The length of the CDR3 is 13 residues. V lost 6 bases and J lost 2; bases outside the gene matches: 3. Germline V gene sequence: CDR1 WNHNN, CDR2 SYGVQD (reference sequence). As DNA, the CDR3 is TGCGCCAGCAGCCGGACAGGTCAAGAGACCCAGTACTTC. The encoded protein is CASSRTGQETQYF.

The table lists this clone with a count of one. This chain links TRBV11-2 with TRBJ2-1; TRBD1 matches 9 bases. Per germline, CDR1 SGHAT and CDR2 FQNNGV. Unmatched junction bases numbered 7, after V lost 0 bases and J lost 7 bases. The CDR3 contains 16 residues. CDR3 nucleotide sequence: TGTGCCAGCAGCTTAGATCCCGGGACAGGGTCAAATGAGCAGTTCTTC. It codes for CASSLDPGTGSNEQFF.

The chain has TRBV6-5 and TRBJ1-2, with D perhaps matching TRBD1 (5 bases). This CDR3 has 13 amino acids. Germline values: CDR1 MNHEY, CDR2 SVGAGI. V shed 5 bases and J shed 8 bases, with 15 bases lying between them. This chain's CDR3 is CASSGRGVGGYTF. The CDR3 region has the DNA TGTGCCAGCAGTGGTCGGGGGGTAGGAGGCTACACCTTC.